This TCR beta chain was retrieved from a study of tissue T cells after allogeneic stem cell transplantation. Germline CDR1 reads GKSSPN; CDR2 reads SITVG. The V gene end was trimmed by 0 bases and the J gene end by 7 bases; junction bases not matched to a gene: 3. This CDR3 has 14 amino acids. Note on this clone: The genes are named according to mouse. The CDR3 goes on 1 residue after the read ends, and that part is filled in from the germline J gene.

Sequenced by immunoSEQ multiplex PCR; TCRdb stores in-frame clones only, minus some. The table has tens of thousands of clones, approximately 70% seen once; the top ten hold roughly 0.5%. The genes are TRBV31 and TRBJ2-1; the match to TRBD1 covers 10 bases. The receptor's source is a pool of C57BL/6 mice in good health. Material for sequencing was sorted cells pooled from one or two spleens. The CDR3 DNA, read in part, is TGTGCCTGGAGTCTGACAGGGGGCCGGGCTGAGCAGTTC. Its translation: CAWSLTGGRAEQF. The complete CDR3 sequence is CAWSLTGGRAEQFF.